This entry concerns a single TCR beta chain. Antigen: not known. This specimen belongs to a study of T cell repertoires in cytomegalovirus infection. Study-level findings and limits: Cumulated frequencies of public TCR beta families served to identify carriers of CMV plus the relevant HLA. HLA-C-restricted CMV clonotypes gave the most frequent clonotype in two of eight donors.

This CDR3 contains 15 residues. Germline values: CDR1 LNHDA, CDR2 SQIVND (reference sequence). V shed 1 base, J shed 5 bases, and the junction held 2 bases outside the gene matches. TCRdb reprocessed the reads with MiXCR, giving one entry per CDR3 protein. Among roughly 80,000 distinct CDR3 sequences listed, roughly a quarter were seen once. This TCR was sampled from a human donor in good health (CMV status not recorded). Some clones in this sample may be carry-over from other donors' samples. V is TRBV19 and J is TRBJ1-5; 10 nucleotides line up with TRBD1. The sample consisted of CD8+ T cells from cultured PBMCs, taken from culture after CMV antigen stimulation. The CDR3: CASSIGDRGDQPQHF. The CDR3 DNA sequence: TGTGCCAGTAGTATAGGGGACAGGGGTGATCAGCCCCAGCATTTT.